This TCR beta chain originates from a study of T cells in Graves' hyperthyroidism and ophthalmopathy. Study background: Sampling of peripheral blood happened at initial diagnosis, prior to any treatment.

Uncontrolled infection, other autoimmune disease, pregnancy or lactation led to exclusion. This clonotype is a singleton in its sample. There were TCR beta CDR3 regions amplified from RNA transcripts. HTBI primers were the set used in a first-round RT-PCR of the TCR CDR3. One entry per CDR3 protein, called by TCRdb with MiXCR from the multiplex PCR reads. The data contain over 200,000 distinct CDR3 sequences, less than 15% of them singletons. This sequence was found in a woman in her 40s with Graves' hyperthyroidism that later progressed to Graves' ophthalmopathy. The sequencing input was blood.

CDR3 in amino acids: CASSQDAGQPQHF. The CDR3 bases are TGCGCCAGCAGCCAAGACGCGGGGCAGCCCCAGCATTTT. The V gene is TRBV4-1, the J gene TRBJ1-5; no clear D gene. The CDR3 covers 13 residues. V lost 0 bases and J 7 bases, leaving 7 bases between the germline ends. Germline-derived CDR1 and CDR2 are MGHRA and YSYEKL.